This T cell receptor (beta chain) came from a study of shared T cell receptors in the human thymus. Profiled with immunoSEQ multiplex PCR; TCRdb holds only in-frame clones, not every one. There are roughly 660,000 clones in the sample; 70% to 90% occur only once, and 0.0085% to 0.012% lies in the top ten. The sample was also reused in another study, on human thymus T cells.

The sequenced sample was thymocytes. This sequence originates from a boy younger than two with a congenital heart defect.

The chain's CDR3 is CASSPGGRWGRFDTEAFF. DNA for the CDR3: TGTGCCAGCAGCCCGGGGGGGCGCTGGGGGAGGTTTGACACTGAAGCTTTCTTT. The gene calls are TRBV5-4 and TRBJ1-1; weak D call: TRBD1 (6 bases). From germline, CDR1 is SGHNT and CDR2 YYREEE (reference sequence). The V end lost 4 bases, the J end lost 3 bases, and 25 bases lay between the germline ends. The CDR3 length is 18 residues.